These 16 T cell receptor beta chains came from one sample sequenced in a study of blood T cell repertoires in COVID-19 (dated by TCRdb to the early 2020s). The library was obtained by the immunoSEQ multiplex PCR assay. The table was pulled from immuneACCESS by TCRdb, which kept in-frame rearrangements only. Such tables lose some clones; where checked, under half of the loss comes from unresolved V genes, and the rest has no known cause. Within this sample are about 250,000 clones, with around four fifths of them counted one time only. Approximately 8.6% of the sample rests with the top ten. Sequences were obtained from peripheral blood. The receptors here all came from a man aged 35 to 55 with active or convalescent COVID-19.

The chain employs TRBV6-5 and TRBJ2-3; 8 bases fit TRBD1. V shed 8 bases and J 2 bases; nucleotides not matched to a gene: 9. The CDR3 is 15 residues long. Germline V lookup: CDR1 MNHEY, CDR2 SVGAGI. The CDR3 loop reads CASGGSTGDTDTQYF. CDR3 sequence (DNA): TGTGCCAGCGGGGGATCGACAGGGGACACAGATACGCAGTATTTT.

The rearrangement joins TRBV30 to TRBJ2-7, with 7 nucleotides matching TRBD1. Germline V gene lookup returns CDR1 GTSNPN and CDR2 SVGIG (reference sequence). V gave up 2 bases and J gave up 2 bases; unmatched junction bases: 3. CDR3 length: 13 residues. The CDR3 reads CAWSWDRAYEQYF. In DNA, the CDR3 is TGTGCCTGGAGTTGGGACAGAGCCTACGAGCAGTACTTC.

J is TRBJ1-6 and V is TRBV25-1; 9 bases match TRBD1. The CDR3 has 15 amino acids. From germline, CDR1 is MGHDK and CDR2 SYGVNS. V dropped 4 bases and J dropped 9; count of bases not matched to a gene: 7. CDR3 residues: CASSGGTGTGSPLHF. The CDR3 bases are TGTGCCAGCAGTGGTGGGACAGGGACAGGTTCACCCCTCCACTTT.

The chain combines TRBV19 with TRBJ2-7; TRBD1 matches at 9 bases. Germline CDR1 is LNHDA and CDR2 is SQIVND (reference sequence). The CDR3 has 15 residues. The ends lost 7 bases at V and 0 bases at J; junction bases unmatched: 7. The CDR3 loop is CASISGQGSSYEQYF. CDR3 DNA: TGTGCCAGTATTTCGGGACAGGGAAGCTCCTACGAGCAGTACTTC.

This clone was seen only a few times. The genes are TRBV27 and TRBJ1-1; TRBD1 is a possible D gene (5 bases). Trimming took off 3 bases at V and 4 bases at J, with 15 bases between the two ends. The CDR3 has 15 residues. Germline CDR1 reads MNHEY; CDR2 reads SMNVEV (reference sequence). CDR3 DNA sequence: TGTGCCAGCAGTTTCCGATGGGGGGTGGGCACTGAAGCTTTCTTT. This sequence encodes CASSFRWGVGTEAFF.

The J gene is TRBJ2-2, the V gene TRBV7-3; 9 nucleotides match TRBD1. Trimming at V came to 0 bases and at J to 4 bases, leaving 9 bases not matched to a gene. Germline CDR1 and CDR2: SGHTA and FQGTGA. This CDR3 contains 18 residues. The CDR3 sequence: CASSLTGPGQGVTGELFF. CDR3 sequence (DNA): TGTGCCAGCAGCTTAACGGGGCCGGGACAGGGTGTCACCGGGGAGCTGTTTTTT.

V is TRBV27 and J is TRBJ1-2; no firm D call. V shed 2 bases and J shed 4 bases, with 14 bases lying between them. CDR1 and CDR2 (germline): MNHEY, SMNVEV (reference sequence). This CDR3 spans 15 amino acids. CDR3 nucleotides: TGTGCCAGCAGTTTAGGCTCCACGGAGTTCTATGGCTACACCTTC. It codes for CASSLGSTEFYGYTF.

This chain joins TRBV14 and TRBJ1-1; D remains unclear. CDR3 size: 15 residues. V was pared by 0 bases and J by 7 bases, with 15 bases between. Germline CDR1 is SGHDN and CDR2 is FVKESK. This chain's CDR3 is CASSQEVASISEAFF. In nucleotides, the CDR3 is TGTGCCAGCAGCCAAGAAGTGGCCTCAATAAGTGAAGCTTTCTTT. Filled out from reference TRBV14 and TRBJ1-1, the complete variable domain reads EAGVTQFPSHSVIEKGQTVTLRCDPISGHDNLYWYRRVMGKEIKFLLHFVKESKQDESGMPNNRFLAERTGGTYSTLKVQPAELEDSGVYFCASSQEVASISEAFFGQGTRLTVV.

The V and J genes are TRBV19 and TRBJ2-7, with D possibly matching TRBD2 (5 bases). Germline CDR1 reads LNHDA; CDR2 reads SQIVND (reference sequence). Trimming stripped 3 bases from V and 1 base from J, with 7 bases between. This CDR3 is built from 13 residues. CDR3 in amino acids: CASSIGESYEQYF. CDR3 nucleotides: TGTGCCAGTAGTATCGGGGAATCCTACGAGCAGTACTTC. Looking up the rest from reference TRBV19 and TRBJ2-7 gives the full variable domain: DGGITQSPKYLFRKEGQNVTLSCEQNLNHDAMYWYRQDPGQGLRLIYYSQIVNDFQKGDIAEGYSVSREKKESFPLTVTSAQKNPTAFYLCASSIGESYEQYFGPGTRLTVT.

V gene TRBV7-2 combines with J gene TRBJ2-3; 8 bases fit TRBD2. With V trimmed by 1 base and J by 0 bases, 9 bases remained unmatched. CDR1 is SGHTA, CDR2 FQGNSA, per germline. The CDR3 is 18 amino acids. The CDR3 loop is CASSLGSGGGQSTDTQYF. DNA of the CDR3: TGTGCCAGCAGCTTAGGGTCGGGCGGGGGGCAAAGCACAGATACGCAGTATTTT.

The chain couples TRBV12-3 or TRBV12-4 to TRBJ1-1; 7 bases agree with TRBD1. The J segment lost 5 bases and the V segment lost 5 bases, leaving 5 bases of the junction unmatched. The CDR3 contains 13 residues. The CDR3 reads CASSPDRVTEAFF. CDR3 in DNA: TGTGCCAGCAGTCCCGACAGGGTAACTGAAGCTTTCTTT.

The chain links TRBV5-1 to TRBJ2-3; D possibly corresponds to TRBD2 (5 bases). This CDR3 has 16 residues. V shed 1 base and J shed 2 bases, with 14 bases lying between them. CDR1 is SGHRS, CDR2 YFSETQ, per germline. The CDR3 DNA follows: TGCGCCAGCAGCTTGTCTTGGGGTGACTACACAGATACGCAGTATTTT. Translating gives CASSLSWGDYTDTQYF.

The V gene is TRBV10-1, the J gene TRBJ2-1; 9 bases align to TRBD2. This CDR3 has 15 residues. Germline assignment: CDR1 WNHNN and CDR2 SYGVQD (reference sequence). V dropped 5 bases and J dropped 3; count of bases not matched to a gene: 5. The CDR3 DNA is TGCGCCAGCAGTCCTCTAGCGGGGAGCTACAATGAGCAGTTCTTC. Amino acids: CASSPLAGSYNEQFF.

This sequence joins TRBV11-3 and TRBJ1-1, with D tentatively TRBD1 (5 bases). Trimming pared 1 base from V and 5 bases from J, leaving 14 bases between. The CDR3 extends over 15 amino acids. Germline V gene sequence: CDR1 SGHNT, CDR2 YENEEA. The CDR3 bases are TGTGCCAGCAGCTTAGCGGTGGGGGGGGATACTGAAGCTTTCTTT. Translating gives CASSLAVGGDTEAFF.

The rearrangement uses TRBV27 and TRBJ2-7, with D perhaps TRBD2 (7 bases). Germline-derived CDR1 and CDR2 are MNHEY and SMNVEV (reference sequence). The CDR3 length is 14 residues. V lost 8 bases and J lost 3, with 17 bases in between. This CDR3 is CASRPLGGVYEQYF. CDR3 nucleotides: TGTGCCAGCCGACCATTAGGGGGGGTCTACGAGCAGTACTTC.

The chain couples TRBV19 to TRBJ2-7, with TRBD1 matching over 9 bases. CDR1 and CDR2 from the germline V gene are LNHDA and SQIVND (reference sequence). V trimming: 3 bases; J trimming: 4 bases; junction bases outside the gene matches: 7. The CDR3 has 15 residues. CDR3 amino acids: CASSMATGGGYEQYF. CDR3 in DNA: TGTGCCAGTAGTATGGCCACAGGGGGCGGGTACGAGCAGTACTTC. Complete variable domain (other parts from reference TRBV19 and TRBJ2-7): DGGITQSPKYLFRKEGQNVTLSCEQNLNHDAMYWYRQDPGQGLRLIYYSQIVNDFQKGDIAEGYSVSREKKESFPLTVTSAQKNPTAFYLCASSMATGGGYEQYFGPGTRLTVT.